This T cell receptor beta chain was sequenced in a study of identical twins. Template switching (which added a universal primer site) was used, and cDNA carried unique molecular identifiers. TCRdb passed the 5' RACE reads through MiXCR, listing each CDR3 protein once. The table includes 500,000 to 600,000 distinct CDR3 sequences, roughly a fifth detected once. There are a few counts of this clonotype. Its antigen is as yet unknown. CDR1 and CDR2 from the germline V gene are WNHNN and SYGVQD (reference sequence). Losses at the gene ends were 6 bases for V and 14 bases for J; bases not matched to a gene: 12. The CDR3 has 13 residues. Study outcomes and limitations: In beta out-of-frame sequences, the excess sharing between twins was weaker. Interpretation of the results relied on cross-sectional statistical analysis and not on following the same donors. While abundant cord blood beta clonotypes carried fewer insertions, memory repertoires showed no such pattern.

These sequences were also reported in another study, on T cells expressing NK-cell markers.

The sequenced sample was CD4+ T cells sorted from blood. The source is a woman aged 18-29 years in good health. This sequence joins TRBV10-1 and TRBJ2-1; 8 bases are shared with TRBD2. The CDR3 sequence is CASSEITGTREFF. CDR3 in DNA: TGCGCCAGCAGCGAGATTACCGGGACTAGAGAGTTCTTC.